This T cell receptor (beta chain) was recorded in a study of cytomegalovirus exposure and HLA in healthy donors. This PCR relied on a set of 60 Vbeta primers and 13 Jbeta primers. Assay: immunoSEQ multiplex PCR; the TCRdb copy retains only in-frame clones and omits some. The repertoire holds 160,000 or so clones, with roughly 73% as singletons. Note on this clone: Its antigen is undetermined.

Whole-study results and caveats: An apparent linkage of common viral pathogens to several of the most significant clusters emerged in a later analysis. The study designated 150 or so TCR beta chains cytomegalovirus-associated. Highly shared variants forming one cluster were likely a sequencing artifact.

Germline V gives CDR1 MNHNS, CDR2 SASEGT. This CDR3 contains 11 residues. V lost 10 bases and J 4 bases, leaving 10 bases between the germline ends. This TCR was recovered from a woman aged 30 to 39 in good health and CMV-seronegative. The sequencing input was PBMCs. This rearrangement joins TRBV6-1 to TRBJ1-1; TRBD1 might be the D (6 bases). The CDR3 DNA reads as TGTGCCACACAGGGTTTCACTGAAGCTTTCTTT. Protein product: CATQGFTEAFF.